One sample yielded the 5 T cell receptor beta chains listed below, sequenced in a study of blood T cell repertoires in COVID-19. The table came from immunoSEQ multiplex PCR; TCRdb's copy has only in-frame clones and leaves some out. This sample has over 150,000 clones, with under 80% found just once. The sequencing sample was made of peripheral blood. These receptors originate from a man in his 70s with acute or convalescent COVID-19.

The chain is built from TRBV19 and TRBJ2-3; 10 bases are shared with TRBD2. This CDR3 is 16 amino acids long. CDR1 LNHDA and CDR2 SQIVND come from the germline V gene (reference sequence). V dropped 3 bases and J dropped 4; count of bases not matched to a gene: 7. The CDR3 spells CASSIGLAGVPDTQYF. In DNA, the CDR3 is TGTGCCAGTAGTATCGGGCTAGCGGGGGTTCCAGATACGCAGTATTTT.

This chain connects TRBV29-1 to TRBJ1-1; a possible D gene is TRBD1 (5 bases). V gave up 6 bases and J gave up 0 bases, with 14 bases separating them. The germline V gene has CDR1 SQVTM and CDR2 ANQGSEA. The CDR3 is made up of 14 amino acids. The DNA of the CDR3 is TGCAGCGTGGCCCCCGGGGGGGTGAACACTGAAGCTTTCTTT. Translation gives CSVAPGGVNTEAFF.

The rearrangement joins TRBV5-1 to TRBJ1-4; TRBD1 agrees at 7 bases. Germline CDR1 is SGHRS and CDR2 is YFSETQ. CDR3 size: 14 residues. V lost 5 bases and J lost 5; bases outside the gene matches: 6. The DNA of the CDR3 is TGCGCCAGCAGACTGACAGGGATCAATGAAAAACTGTTTTTT. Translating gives CASRLTGINEKLFF.

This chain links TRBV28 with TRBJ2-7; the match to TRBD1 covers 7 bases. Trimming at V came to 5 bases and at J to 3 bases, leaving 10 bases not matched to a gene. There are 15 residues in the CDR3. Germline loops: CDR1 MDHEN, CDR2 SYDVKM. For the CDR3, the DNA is TGTGCCAGCAGTGTGGCCCGGGACAGCCTCTACGAGCAGTACTTC. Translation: CASSVARDSLYEQYF.

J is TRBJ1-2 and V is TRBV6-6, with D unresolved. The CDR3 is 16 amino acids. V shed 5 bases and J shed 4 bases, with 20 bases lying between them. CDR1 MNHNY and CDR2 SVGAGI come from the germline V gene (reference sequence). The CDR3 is CASSGGNTANFYGYTF. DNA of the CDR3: TGTGCCAGCAGTGGCGGGAATACAGCTAACTTCTATGGCTACACCTTC.